These T cell receptor beta chains were read from a single sample in a study of T-cell memory formation after mild COVID-19. TCRdb re-derived calls from the 5' RACE reads in MiXCR, one entry per CDR3 protein. The sample has approximately 480,000 distinct CDR3 sequences, approximately 18% seen once; the top ten hold about 12%. Sequences were obtained from PBMCs or a T cell subset sorted from them (not recorded which). The receptors come from an adult woman who had mild COVID-19 (a few samples of this study predate the infection). Cell type and time point are not known. Each CDR3 is given with its conserved first and last residue. Fields, in order: clone size, V gene, D gene, J gene, CDR3 DNA, CDR3 protein. The D gene is left open where the match is weak. Not all rows give a size; the values are once, few, many and, for expanded clones, a class.

>few|TRBV24-1|NA|TRBJ2-3
TGTGCCACCAGTGATTGGAACACCCAAGATACGCAGTATTTT
CATSDWNTQDTQYF
>NA|TRBV20-1|TRBD2|TRBJ2-7
TGCAGTGCTACACTAGCGGGAGGTTCCTACGAGCAGTACTTC
CSATLAGGSYEQYF
>NA|TRBV4-2|NA|TRBJ2-3
TGTGCCAGCAGCCAAGACTCGGCCCCTTCAGATACGCAGTATTTT
CASSQDSAPSDTQYF
>NA|TRBV5-1|NA|TRBJ2-6
TGCGCCAGCAGCGATGACAGGTCTGGGGCCAACGTCCTGACTTTC
CASSDDRSGANVLTF
>many|TRBV19|NA|TRBJ2-2
TGTGCCAGTAGTTGGAGGGTGGCCGGGGAGCTGTTTTTT
CASSWRVAGELFF
>few|TRBV20-1|NA|TRBJ1-1
TGCAGTGCTAAAACAGGGAAAAGGACTGAAGCTTTCTTT
CSAKTGKRTEAFF
>NA|TRBV3-1|NA|TRBJ2-7
TGTGCCAGCAGCAGGGTTAACGAGCAGTACTTC
CASSRVNEQYF
>NA|TRBV20-1|TRBD1|TRBJ2-1
TGCAGTGCTACAGACCCCCCAGGCAGGACAGGGTTATACAATGAGCAGTTCTTC
CSATDPPGRTGLYNEQFF
>many|TRBV12-3/TRBV12-4|TRBD2|TRBJ2-3
TGTGCCAGCAGTTTGGTGGCGGGAGGTTCCACAGATACGCAGTATTTT
CASSLVAGGSTDTQYF
>few|TRBV24-1|NA|TRBJ1-1
TGTGCCACCAGGGGAGGGACCACTGAAGCTTTCTTT
CATRGGTTEAFF
>NA|TRBV5-5|TRBD2|TRBJ2-1
TGTACCAGCAGCCTTAGCGGGGAAGGTTATGAGCAGTTCTTC
CTSSLSGEGYEQFF
>NA|TRBV30|NA|TRBJ1-2
TGTGCCTGGGAACCGGGACACCTCTATGGCTACACCTTC
CAWEPGHLYGYTF
>NA|TRBV12-3/TRBV12-4|TRBD2|TRBJ2-3
TGTGCCAGCAGTTTCCCGGGTCGGACTAGCGGGACCCATACGCAGTATTTT
CASSFPGRTSGTHTQYF
>NA|TRBV6-5|TRBD1|TRBJ2-2
TGTGCCAGCAGTTACACAAGGGACAGATACACCGGGGAGCTGTTTTTT
CASSYTRDRYTGELFF
>NA|TRBV6-5|NA|TRBJ2-7
TGTGCCAGCAGTTACACTAGCTCGGCGTACGAGCAGTACTTC
CASSYTSSAYEQYF
>NA|TRBV11-2|NA|TRBJ2-3
TGTGCCAGCAGCCCCTGGGGAGCCACAGATACGCAGTATTTT
CASSPWGATDTQYF
>few|TRBV11-2|NA|TRBJ2-3
TGTGCCGGGGCATGGTCAGATACGCAGTATTTT
CAGAWSDTQYF
>NA|TRBV12-3/TRBV12-4|NA|TRBJ1-1
TGTGCCAGCAGTGGACGCCCCGGTCCATTT
CASSGRPGPF
>NA|TRBV4-3|TRBD2|TRBJ2-1
TGCGCCAGCAGCCAAGATCGAGCGGGGGGTAACAATGAGCAGTTCTTC
CASSQDRAGGNNEQFF
>NA|TRBV5-1|NA|TRBJ2-5
TGCGCCAGCAGATTGATCGGGACCCAGTACTTC
CASRLIGTQYF
>NA|TRBV11-2|TRBD2|TRBJ2-7
TGTGCCAGCAGCTTAGTTGCGGGAGGGGAACTCGAGCAGTACTTC
CASSLVAGGELEQYF
>NA|TRBV6-2/TRBV6-3|NA|TRBJ2-5
TGTGCCAGCAGTTACCCAGGAGAGACCCAGTACTTC
CASSYPGETQYF
>NA|TRBV6-5|NA|TRBJ1-2
TGTGCCAGCAGTTACGCTGGAGCTAACTATGGCTACACCTTC
CASSYAGANYGYTF
>NA|TRBV24-1|NA|TRBJ1-4
TGTGCCACCAGTGATGGGCAGGGAAATGAAAAACTGTTTTTT
CATSDGQGNEKLFF
>few|TRBV7-8|NA|TRBJ1-2
TGTGCCAGCAGCTTCGGGGGATCCTATGGCTACACCTTC
CASSFGGSYGYTF
>NA|TRBV12-3/TRBV12-4|NA|TRBJ2-3
TGTGCCAGCAGTTTCCCCTACACAGATACGCAGTATTTT
CASSFPYTDTQYF
>NA|TRBV30|NA|TRBJ2-7
TGTGCCTGGAGTCGCTTGGCGTGGGGGACAAATTACGAGCAGTACTTC
CAWSRLAWGTNYEQYF
>few|TRBV6-2/TRBV6-3|NA|TRBJ1-6
TGTGCCAGCAGTCCGACCGGGGTTTCACCCCTCCACTTT
CASSPTGVSPLHF
>NA|TRBV11-2|TRBD1|TRBJ1-6
TGTGCCAGCAGACACACGACAGGGGTCAATTCACCCCTCCACTTT
CASRHTTGVNSPLHF
>NA|TRBV9|NA|TRBJ2-1
TGTGCCAGCAGCGTAGGAGGGGGAGAGAGCTCCTACAATGAGCAGTTCTTC
CASSVGGGESSYNEQFF
>NA|TRBV18|TRBD2|TRBJ2-1
TGTGCCAGCTCACCAACCGGGGGGGCCTATGAGCAGTTCTTC
CASSPTGGAYEQFF
>few|TRBV10-3|TRBD1|TRBJ2-3
TGTGCCATCAGTGACGGGGCAGGGGGAGTAACTAGCACAGATACGCAGTATTTT
CAISDGAGGVTSTDTQYF
>many|TRBV7-2|TRBD2|TRBJ2-1
TGTGCCAGCAGCTTAGGAGGACTAGCGGGCAATGAGCAGTTCTTC
CASSLGGLAGNEQFF
>few|TRBV29-1|NA|TRBJ1-2
TGCAGCTGCGGGGCGAACTATGGCTACACCTTC
CSCGANYGYTF
>NA|TRBV11-2|TRBD1|TRBJ2-7
TGTGCCAGCAGCTCCCACCAGGGGGCTGGGGAGCAGTACTTC
CASSSHQGAGEQYF
>few|TRBV12-3/TRBV12-4|NA|TRBJ1-2
TGTGCCAGCTTGCAGGGGACGACTGGCTACACCTTC
CASLQGTTGYTF
>NA|TRBV9|NA|TRBJ2-2
TGTGCCAGCAGCGTCGGCGGACGAACAACTAGCACCGGGGAGCTGTTTTTT
CASSVGGRTTSTGELFF
>few|TRBV27|TRBD1|TRBJ1-6
TGTGCCAGCAGTTTAGGGACAGGGGTAATGTCACCCCTCCACTTT
CASSLGTGVMSPLHF
>many|TRBV20-1|NA|TRBJ2-5
TGCAGTGCCAGAGGCGCTATCTTCCACGGGGAGACCCAGTACTTC
CSARGAIFHGETQYF
>NA|TRBV7-9|NA|TRBJ2-6
TGTGCCATCGGGGCGCCTGGGGCCAACGTCCTGACTTTC
CAIGAPGANVLTF
>NA|TRBV24-1|NA|TRBJ2-1
TGTGCCACCAGTGATTTGAGGTTTTCGGGGGGCGACTCCTACAATGAGCAGTTCTTC
CATSDLRFSGGDSYNEQFF
>NA|TRBV4-1|NA|TRBJ1-1
TGCGCCAGCAGCCAAGGGGGTCCAGGGAACACTGAAGCTTTCTTT
CASSQGGPGNTEAFF
>NA|TRBV9|NA|TRBJ1-2
TGTGCCAGCAGCGTAGAGGCAACTAACTATGGCTACACCTTC
CASSVEATNYGYTF
>many|TRBV11-2|NA|TRBJ2-1
TGTGCCAGCAGCTTAGTGCTCCTTGGGGTTAATGAGCAGTTCTTC
CASSLVLLGVNEQFF
>NA|TRBV4-3|NA|TRBJ2-1
TGCGCCAGCAGCCAAGATACAGGGCACTCCAATGAGCAGTTCTTC
CASSQDTGHSNEQFF
>few|TRBV7-9|TRBD2|TRBJ2-5
TGTGCCAGCAGCTTAGGCCAGGCTAGCGGATACCAAGAGACCCAGTACTTC
CASSLGQASGYQETQYF
>NA|TRBV5-1|NA|TRBJ2-3
TGCGCCAGCAGCTTCGGAGCGGATTTCACAGATACGCAGTATTTT
CASSFGADFTDTQYF
>NA|TRBV29-1|TRBD2|TRBJ2-7
TGCAGCGTTGAGGGGGAGCGGGAGGAATTATACGAGCAGTACTTC
CSVEGEREELYEQYF
>few|TRBV15|NA|TRBJ2-1
TGTGCCACCAGCAGTCTAAACAGAAATCAATACAATGAGCAGTTCTTC
CATSSLNRNQYNEQFF
>NA|TRBV7-2|NA|TRBJ1-4
TGTGCCAGCAGCCCATTGTCCCAGTCGAGAGAAAAACTGTTTTTT
CASSPLSQSREKLFF
>few|TRBV6-2/TRBV6-3|TRBD2|TRBJ2-5
TGTGCCAGCAGTTACTCGACCTCACCTCGACTAGCGGGAGGGCCGGAGACCCAGTACTTC
CASSYSTSPRLAGGPETQYF
>few|TRBV12-3/TRBV12-4|NA|TRBJ2-7
TGTGCCAGCAGTTTTGTAGGACAGACCTACGAGCAGTACTTC
CASSFVGQTYEQYF
>NA|TRBV24-1|TRBD1|TRBJ2-1
TGTGCCACCAGTGATTTGTCCACAGGGGGGTTCAATGAGCAGTTCTTC
CATSDLSTGGFNEQFF
>many|TRBV18|TRBD1|TRBJ2-5
TGTGCCAGCTCACGTGGGACAGAAGAGACCCAGTACTTC
CASSRGTEETQYF
>NA|TRBV15|NA|TRBJ1-1
TGTGCCACCAACCCGGGACCGATGAACACTGAAGCTTTCTTT
CATNPGPMNTEAFF
>NA|TRBV5-1|TRBD1|TRBJ2-7
TGCGCCAGCAGCTTGGGGACAGGGGAACCCTACGAGCAGTACTTC
CASSLGTGEPYEQYF
>NA|TRBV5-5|NA|TRBJ2-7
TGTGCCAGCAGCTTGGGTTGGGACCTCTACGAGCAGTACTTC
CASSLGWDLYEQYF